This entry describes one T cell receptor beta chain. This entry is derived from a study of T cells in narcolepsy. The germline gives CDR1 KGHSH, CDR2 LQKENI. The CDR3 runs 19 residues. V dropped 5 bases and J dropped 2; count of bases not matched to a gene: 10. TCRdb's table, derived via immunoSEQ multiplex PCR, lists solely in-frame clones and lacks some. Altogether some 25,000 clones are present, 85% being singletons, with the ten largest covering about 10%. The J gene is TRBJ2-1, the V gene TRBV18, with TRBD2 identical over 15 bases. The source is a human donor in good health. Sequenced sample: memory (CD45RA-) CD4+ T cells from blood. The CDR3 here is CASSSLGTSGRRTYNEQFF. CDR3 coding DNA: TGTGCCAGCTCATCGCTGGGGACTAGCGGGAGGAGGACCTACAATGAGCAGTTCTTC.